One sample yielded the 28 T cell receptor beta chains listed below, sequenced in a study of T cells in Graves' hyperthyroidism and ophthalmopathy. Amplification yielded TCR beta CDR3 regions, with RNA transcripts as the source. The HTBI primer set was used in a first-round RT-PCR of the TCR CDR3. TCRdb re-derived calls from the multiplex PCR reads in MiXCR, one entry per CDR3 protein. The sample lists approximately 710,000 distinct CDR3 sequences, approximately 15% seen once, with 15% to 18% in the top ten. Sequencing was done on a sample of blood. The receptors stem from a man in his forties or fifties with Graves' hyperthyroidism.

Points on this clonotype: A much larger clone is a single base away; this may be a read error. The CDR3 ends on some other residue instead of the conserved phenylalanine or tryptophan, so this is likely a read error. The rearrangement joins TRBV20-1 to TRBJ2-7, with 8 bases lining up with TRBD2. The germline V gene has CDR1 DFQATT and CDR2 SNEGSKA (reference sequence). V dropped 6 bases and J dropped 2; count of bases not matched to a gene: 9. This CDR3 contains 14 residues. CDR3 protein: CSALLTSGAYEQYL. Here the CDR3 DNA reads TGCAGTGCCCTACTTACTAGCGGAGCCTACGAGCAGTACCTC.

The V and J genes are TRBV7-2 and TRBJ2-7; 12 bases map to TRBD2. The CDR3 is 16 residues long. V was clipped by 1 base and J by 5 bases; unmatched bases: 6. The V gene's germline CDR1 is SGHTA and CDR2 FQGNSA. CDR3 sequence (DNA): TGTGCCAGCAGCTTAGACTCTAGCGGGGGGGCCGACGAGCAGTACTTC. This codes for CASSLDSSGGADEQYF.

This clonotype was detected many times. This chain links TRBV19 with TRBJ2-5; TRBD2 is a possible D gene (5 bases). With 3 bases removed from V and 1 base from J, the gap between germline ends came to 15 bases. The CDR3 covers 16 residues. CDR1 and CDR2 (germline): LNHDA, SQIVND (reference sequence). CDR3 in amino acids: CASSIPGGALQETQYF. CDR3 sequence (DNA): TGTGCCAGTAGTATTCCCGGAGGAGCCCTCCAAGAGACCCAGTACTTC. The full variable domain, its missing parts supplied by reference TRBV19 and TRBJ2-5, is DGGITQSPKYLFRKEGQNVTLSCEQNLNHDAMYWYRQDPGQGLRLIYYSQIVNDFQKGDIAEGYSVSREKKESFPLTVTSAQKNPTAFYLCASSIPGGALQETQYFGPGTRLLVL.

This clonotype was recorded a few times. CDR3 sequence reads: CASSVGLAEAFF. The CDR3 region has the DNA TGTGCCAGCAGTGTGGGGTTGGCTGAAGCTTTCTTT. The chain uses TRBV25-1 and TRBJ1-1; D remains ambiguous. V was shortened by 4 bases and J by 6 bases, with 9 bases between the two germline ends. CDR1 and CDR2 (germline): MGHDK, SYGVNS. This CDR3 contains 12 residues.

This rearrangement joins TRBV27 to TRBJ2-7, with 7 bases lining up with TRBD1. The V gene end was trimmed by 4 bases and the J gene end by 1 base; junction bases not matched to a gene: 4. Germline V gene data show CDR1 as MNHEY and CDR2 as SMNVEV (reference sequence). The CDR3 extends over 14 amino acids. The CDR3 DNA is TGTGCCAGCAGTTCCTCGACAGGGTCCTACGAGCAGTACTTC. It is translated as CASSSSTGSYEQYF.

The sample holds many counts of this clonotype. The chain links TRBV2 to TRBJ2-1; D not resolved. The CDR3 has 13 amino acids. In germline, CDR1 is SNHLY, CDR2 FYNNEI. Trimming pared 2 bases from V and 6 bases from J, leaving 8 bases between. CDR3 coding DNA: TGTGCCAGCAGTGAAACCCCAGTCAATGAGCAGTTCTTC. It yields the protein CASSETPVNEQFF.

This clonotype was detected only a few times. The chain recombines TRBV4-2 with TRBJ2-7; 9 bases are shared with TRBD2. Germline loops: CDR1 LGHNA, CDR2 YNFKEQ. The ends lost 0 bases at V and 2 bases at J; junction bases unmatched: 5. This CDR3 comprises 16 residues. For the CDR3, the DNA is TGTGCCAGCAGCCAAGAGGCTAGCGGGGCTACCTACGAGCAGTACTTC. The encoded protein is CASSQEASGATYEQYF.

This clonotype has ten or more counts. The V gene is TRBV20-1, the J gene TRBJ2-1; TRBD2 aligns across 10 bases. Looked up from germline, CDR1 is DFQATT and CDR2 is SNEGSKA (reference sequence). After removal of 5 bases from V and 7 bases from J, the junction contained 11 bases not matched to a gene. The CDR3 is 15 residues long. The DNA of the CDR3 is TGCAGTGCTCCAGCGGGAGGGCCGAGAAAGAATGAGCAGTTCTTC. It encodes CSAPAGGPRKNEQFF.

This clonotype came up many times. The rearrangement links TRBV2 to TRBJ1-6, with 8 positions matching TRBD1. The CDR3 runs 17 residues. CDR1 is SNHLY, CDR2 FYNNEI, per germline. The V gene end was trimmed by 6 bases and the J gene end by 1 base; junction bases not matched to a gene: 8. CDR3 residues: CASRLSGTGSYNSPLHF. CDR3 bases: TGTGCCAGCAGACTGTCGGGGACAGGTTCCTATAATTCACCCCTCCACTTT.

The rearrangement joins TRBV19 to TRBJ1-1; a possible D gene is TRBD1 (5 bases). The CDR3 spans 14 residues. Germline-derived CDR1 and CDR2 are LNHDA and SQIVND (reference sequence). With 4 bases removed from V and 1 base from J, the gap between germline ends came to 10 bases. In DNA form, the CDR3 reads TGTGCCAGTAGTACCAGGGTTGGGAACACTGAAGCTTTCTTT. Protein: CASSTRVGNTEAFF.

The gene calls are TRBV20-1 and TRBJ2-1; weak D call: TRBD2 (5 bases). Trimming removed 3 bases from V and 3 bases from J, with 9 bases in between. Germline CDR1 reads DFQATT; CDR2 reads SNEGSKA (reference sequence). This CDR3 comprises 13 residues. The CDR3 coding sequence is TGCAGTGCTAGGGACTCAATCTACAATGAGCAGTTCTTC. This codes for CSARDSIYNEQFF.

This clonotype occurred many times. The chain links TRBV10-3 to TRBJ1-1; possible D gene TRBD1, 5 bases. The CDR3 loop spans 13 amino acids. V was clipped by 10 bases and J by 3 bases, with 15 bases between them. Germline V gene lookup returns CDR1 ENHRY and CDR2 SYGVKD. CDR3 sequence: CASGQGVDTEAFF. CDR3 sequence (DNA): TGTGCCAGCGGTCAGGGTGTCGACACTGAAGCTTTCTTT.

This clonotype was seen more than once but under ten times. The rearrangement links TRBV4-3 to TRBJ2-7; either TRBD1 or TRBD2 may fit D (5 bases each). The CDR3 sequence is 15 residues long. V gave up 1 base and J gave up 1 base, with 11 bases separating them. Germline CDR1 LGHNA, CDR2 YSLEER. CDR3: CASSQAPGRSYEQYF. The CDR3 region has the DNA TGCGCCAGCAGCCAAGCGCCGGGACGGTCCTACGAGCAGTACTTC.

The table lists this clonotype with many counts. The rearrangement joins TRBV28 to TRBJ2-7; D is uncertain. Germline CDR1 reads MDHEN; CDR2 reads SYDVKM. The CDR3 sequence is 13 residues long. V gave up 5 bases and J gave up 1 base, with 9 bases separating them. The CDR3 DNA follows: TGTGCCAGCAGTCTGACGGTGTCCTACGAGCAGTACTTC. Protein: CASSLTVSYEQYF. Combining the CDR3 with reference TRBV28 and TRBJ2-7 gives the whole variable domain DVKVTQSSRYLVKRTGEKVFLECVQDMDHENMFWYRQDPGLGLRLIYFSYDVKMKEKGDIPEGYSVSREKKERFSLILESASTNQTSMYLCASSLTVSYEQYFGPGTRLTVT.

This clonotype has ten or more counts. The chain carries TRBV11-1 and TRBJ2-5, with 8 positions matching TRBD2. Germline V gene sequence: CDR1 SGHAT, CDR2 FQDESV (reference sequence). The CDR3 length is 16 residues. Trimming took 5 bases from V and 2 from J; bases not matched to a gene: 10. In DNA, the CDR3 is TGTGCCAGCAGCCCTCGGAAAGCGGGAGTTCAAGAGACCCAGTACTTC. Protein product: CASSPRKAGVQETQYF.

This clonotype appeared many times. This chain joins TRBV2 and TRBJ1-4; maybe TRBD1 (6 bases). Germline V lookup: CDR1 SNHLY, CDR2 FYNNEI. The CDR3 is 15 amino acids. Deletions cut 6 bases from V and 12 bases from J, with 23 bases between. The CDR3 DNA is TGTGCCAGCAGGACCGAGACAGGCCGATCCGGCCAACTGTTTTTT. Translated, it gives CASRTETGRSGQLFF.

This chain links TRBV29-1 with TRBJ2-1; a weak D match, TRBD2 (6 bases). Trimming took off 2 bases at V and 6 bases at J, with 20 bases between the two ends. Germline assignment: CDR1 SQVTM and CDR2 ANQGSEA. The CDR3 consists of 16 residues. The CDR3 is CSVEPHPRLGGNEQFF. In DNA form, the CDR3 reads TGCAGCGTTGAACCTCACCCTAGGTTGGGAGGCAATGAGCAGTTCTTC.

This clonotype has just a few counts. CDR3 loop: CSARDLFRGNTEAFF. The CDR3 region has the DNA TGCAGTGCTAGAGATCTTTTCAGAGGGAACACTGAAGCTTTCTTT. The chain recombines TRBV20-1 with TRBJ1-1; D is uncertain. Trimming left V 0 bases short and J 1 base short, with 12 bases between. Germline CDR1 reads DFQATT; CDR2 reads SNEGSKA (reference sequence). CDR3 length equals 15 residues.

Ten or more counts support this clonotype. This chain links TRBV27 with TRBJ1-2, with 9 nucleotides matching TRBD1. Germline V gene lookup returns CDR1 MNHEY and CDR2 SMNVEV (reference sequence). The J segment lost 2 bases and the V segment lost 3 bases, leaving 7 bases of the junction unmatched. CDR3 size: 16 residues. The CDR3 DNA follows: TGTGCCAGCAGTTTTACAGGGGGCCGGGTCAACTATGGCTACACCTTC. Protein sequence: CASSFTGGRVNYGYTF.

This clonotype was counted a few times. V is TRBV4-1 and J is TRBJ1-4; TRBD1 is a possible D gene (5 bases). Germline V gene lookup returns CDR1 MGHRA and CDR2 YSYEKL. The CDR3 extends over 15 amino acids. Trimming cost V 4 bases and J 4 bases, with 13 bases left between them. The CDR3 here is CASSPLGRINEKLFF. For the CDR3, the DNA is TGCGCCAGCAGCCCACTGGGACGGATTAATGAAAAACTGTTTTTT.

This clonotype has a count of ten or more. V usage is TRBV20-1 and J usage is TRBJ1-4; D remains ambiguous. The CDR3 extends over 11 amino acids. The V end was cut by 3 bases, the J end by 4 bases, with 3 bases between. Per the germline V gene, CDR1 is DFQATT and CDR2 is SNEGSKA (reference sequence). The CDR3 region is CSARFNEKLFF. The CDR3 DNA sequence: TGCAGTGCTAGGTTTAATGAAAAACTGTTTTTT.

In the case of this clonotype: A read error may explain this, as a much larger clone is one base away. This sequence joins TRBV24-1 and TRBJ1-2; D is undetermined. This CDR3 has 17 residues. Trimming took off 5 bases at V and 0 bases at J, with 18 bases between the two ends. Germline loops: CDR1 KGHDR, CDR2 SFDVKD. The CDR3 spells CATSGSGVDIPNYGYTF. Here the CDR3 DNA reads TGTGCCACCAGTGGGTCCGGGGTTGACATCCCTAACTATGGCTACACCTTC.

This clonotype was picked up many times. This chain connects TRBV5-1 to TRBJ2-7; no reliable D call. Deletions cut 6 bases from V and 0 bases from J, with 16 bases between. CDR1 is SGHRS, CDR2 YFSETQ, per germline. The CDR3 totals 15 residues. CDR3 residues: CASTPSDENSYEQYF. The CDR3 DNA reads TGCGCCAGCACCCCATCGGACGAAAACTCCTACGAGCAGTACTTC.

This clonotype was counted many times. The chain joins TRBV28 to TRBJ2-1, with 8 bases matching TRBD2. The CDR3 is 13 amino acids. V shed 7 bases and J 8 bases; nucleotides not matched to a gene: 7. The germline V gene encodes CDR1 MDHEN and CDR2 SYDVKM. In nucleotides, the CDR3 is TGTGCCAGCACCCCCAGCGGGAGCCATGAGCAGTTCTTC. This codes for CASTPSGSHEQFF.

The V call is TRBV25-1, the J call TRBJ2-7, with no clear D. The V and J ends lost 0 bases and 3 bases respectively, with 9 bases between them. The CDR3 has 14 residues. Germline V lookup: CDR1 MGHDK, CDR2 SYGVNS. In DNA, the CDR3 is TGTGCCAGCAGTGAATATGGCGATGTCTACGAGCAGTACTTC. Residues: CASSEYGDVYEQYF.

V usage is TRBV12-3 or TRBV12-4 and J usage is TRBJ2-1, with D possibly TRBD1 on 5 matching bases. V lost 2 bases and J 3 bases, leaving 14 bases between the germline ends. This CDR3 spans 16 amino acids. Here the CDR3 DNA reads TGTGCCAGCAGTTTATTGGGGCAGGACCTCTACAATGAGCAGTTCTTC. Amino acids: CASSLLGQDLYNEQFF.

The chain links TRBV10-1 to TRBJ2-1; possible D gene TRBD1, 7 bases. The CDR3 spans 15 residues. V gave up 5 bases and J gave up 4 bases, with 15 bases separating them. Germline V CDR1 and CDR2: WNHNN, SYGVQD (reference sequence). The chain's CDR3 is CASSNTAGGYNEQFF. DNA of the CDR3: TGCGCCAGCAGTAACACGGCAGGGGGGTACAATGAGCAGTTCTTC.

The gene calls are TRBV10-1 and TRBJ2-3; D gene ambiguous. The CDR3 runs 15 residues. Germline V gene data show CDR1 as WNHNN and CDR2 as SYGVQD (reference sequence). Trimming removed 2 bases from V and 4 bases from J, with 13 bases in between. The CDR3: CASSEGPGRADTQYF. In nucleotides, the CDR3 is TGCGCCAGCAGTGAGGGTCCCGGACGCGCAGATACGCAGTATTTT.